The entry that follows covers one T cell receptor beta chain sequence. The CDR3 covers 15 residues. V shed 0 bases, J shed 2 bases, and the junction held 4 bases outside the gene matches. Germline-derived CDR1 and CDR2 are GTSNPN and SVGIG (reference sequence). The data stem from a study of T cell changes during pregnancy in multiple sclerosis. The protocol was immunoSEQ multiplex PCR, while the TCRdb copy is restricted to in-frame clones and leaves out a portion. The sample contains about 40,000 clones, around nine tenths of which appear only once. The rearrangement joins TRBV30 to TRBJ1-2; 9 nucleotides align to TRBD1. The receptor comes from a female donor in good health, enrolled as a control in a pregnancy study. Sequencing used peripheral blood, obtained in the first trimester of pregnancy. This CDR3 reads CAWSVDRGENYGYTF. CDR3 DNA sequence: TGTGCCTGGAGTGTGGACAGGGGCGAAAACTATGGCTACACCTTC. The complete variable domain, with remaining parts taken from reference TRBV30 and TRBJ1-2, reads SQTIHQWPATLVQPVGSPLSLECTVEGTSNPNLYWYRQAAGRGLQLLFYSVGIGQISSEVPQNLSASRPQDRQFILSSKKLLLSDSGFYLCAWSVDRGENYGYTFGSGTRLTVV.